The clone carrying this T cell receptor (beta chain) was counted once. Its antigen is unidentified. A much larger clone differs by one base, so this may be a read error. The sample is drawn from a study of T-cell reconstitution after alpha-beta-depleted transplantation in children. Unique molecular identifiers were incorporated when the TCRbeta library was constructed. TCRdb called the PCR reads again in MiXCR, with one record for every CDR3 protein. The table records approximately 99,000 distinct CDR3 sequences, approximately 6.4% of them present only once. The J segment lost 7 bases and the V segment lost 0 bases, leaving 2 bases of the junction unmatched. This CDR3 has 14 amino acids. Germline lookup yields CDR1 SGDLS and CDR2 YYNGEE. Study-wide results and limits: After transplant, high TCRbeta diversity at day 60 in some patients arose from surviving recipient T cells and thymic progenitors. Several hundred graft clones that had expanded were reportedly the source of alpha-beta T cells about two months after transplant.

This chain connects TRBV9 to TRBJ2-1, with 9 positions matching TRBD2. This receptor was identified in a male patient between 2 and 10 years old who had a stem cell transplant for acute lymphoblastic leukemia, so the T cells may come from the graft donor. The material was PBMCs, mostly from graft donor cells, obtained 360 days after TCRalphabeta/CD19-depleted stem cell transplant. DNA of the CDR3: TGTGCCAGCAGCGTAGGACTAGCGGAGAATGAGCAGTTCTTC. This sequence encodes CASSVGLAENEQFF. Looking up the rest from reference TRBV9 and TRBJ2-1 gives the full variable domain: DSGVTQTPKHLITATGQRVTLRCSPRSGDLSVYWYQQSLDQGLQFLIQYYNGEERAKGNILERFSAQQFPDLHSELNLSSLELGDSALYFCASSVGLAENEQFFGPGTRLTVL.